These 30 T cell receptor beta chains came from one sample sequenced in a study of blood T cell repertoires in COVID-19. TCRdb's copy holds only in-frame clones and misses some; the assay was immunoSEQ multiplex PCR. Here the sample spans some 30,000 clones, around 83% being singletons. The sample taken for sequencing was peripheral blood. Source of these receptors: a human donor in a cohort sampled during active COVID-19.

The CDR3 DNA reads TGTGCCAGCACGACAGGGGGTTATGGCTACACCTTC. Translation gives CASTTGGYGYTF. This chain connects TRBV27 to TRBJ1-2; 9 bases fit TRBD1. Germline CDR1 reads MNHEY; CDR2 reads SMNVEV (reference sequence). CDR3 length equals 12 residues. V trimming: 7 bases; J trimming: 5 bases; junction bases outside the gene matches: 2.

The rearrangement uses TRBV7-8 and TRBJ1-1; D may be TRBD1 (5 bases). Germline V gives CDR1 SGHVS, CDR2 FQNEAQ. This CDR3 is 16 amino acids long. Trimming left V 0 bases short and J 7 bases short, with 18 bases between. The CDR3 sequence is CASSLAAVAGVVEAFF. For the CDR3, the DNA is TGTGCCAGCAGCTTAGCGGCGGTGGCGGGGGTTGTTGAAGCTTTCTTT.

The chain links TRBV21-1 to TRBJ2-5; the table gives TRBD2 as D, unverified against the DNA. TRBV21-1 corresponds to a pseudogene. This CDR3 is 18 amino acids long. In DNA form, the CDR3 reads TGTGCCAGCAGCAAATTTGAAGCGGGGGGACCGTACCAAGAGACCCAGTACTTC. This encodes CASSKFEAGGPYQETQYF.

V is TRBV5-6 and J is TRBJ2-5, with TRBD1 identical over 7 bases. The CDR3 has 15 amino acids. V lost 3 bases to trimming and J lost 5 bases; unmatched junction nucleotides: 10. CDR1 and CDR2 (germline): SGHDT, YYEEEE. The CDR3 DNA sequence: TGTGCCAGCAGCTGGGGCCGCACAGGGGCGGAGACCCAGTACTTC. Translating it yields CASSWGRTGAETQYF.

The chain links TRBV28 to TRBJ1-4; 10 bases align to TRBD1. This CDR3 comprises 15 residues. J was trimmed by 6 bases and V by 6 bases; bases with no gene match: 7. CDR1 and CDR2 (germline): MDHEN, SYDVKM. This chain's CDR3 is CASSRLGTGDEKLFF. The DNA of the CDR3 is TGTGCCAGCAGCCGGCTGGGGACAGGGGATGAAAAACTGTTTTTT. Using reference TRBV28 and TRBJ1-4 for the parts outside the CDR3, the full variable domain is DVKVTQSSRYLVKRTGEKVFLECVQDMDHENMFWYRQDPGLGLRLIYFSYDVKMKEKGDIPEGYSVSREKKERFSLILESASTNQTSMYLCASSRLGTGDEKLFFGSGTQLSVL.

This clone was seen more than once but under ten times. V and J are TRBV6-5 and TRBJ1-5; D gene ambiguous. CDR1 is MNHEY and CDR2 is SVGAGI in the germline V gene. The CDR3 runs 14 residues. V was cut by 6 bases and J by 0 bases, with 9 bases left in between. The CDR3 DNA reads TGTGCCAGCAGCGGGTTCTCTAGCAATCAGCCCCAGCATTTT. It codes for CASSGFSSNQPQHF.

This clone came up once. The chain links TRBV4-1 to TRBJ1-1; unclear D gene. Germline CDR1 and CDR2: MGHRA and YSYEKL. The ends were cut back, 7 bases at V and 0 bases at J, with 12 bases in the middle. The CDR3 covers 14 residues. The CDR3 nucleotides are TGCGCCAGCAACACACCACCCATGAACACTGAAGCTTTCTTT. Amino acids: CASNTPPMNTEAFF.

CDR3 DNA sequence: TGTGCCAGCAGGGGCACAGGGGAAGCTTTCTTT. Translation: CASRGTGEAFF. The V call is TRBV6-6, the J call TRBJ1-1, with D perhaps TRBD1 (6 bases). The V gene lost 6 bases and the J gene lost 8 bases, with 10 bases spanning the gap. This CDR3 comprises 11 residues. Germline V gene lookup returns CDR1 MNHNY and CDR2 SVGAGI (reference sequence).

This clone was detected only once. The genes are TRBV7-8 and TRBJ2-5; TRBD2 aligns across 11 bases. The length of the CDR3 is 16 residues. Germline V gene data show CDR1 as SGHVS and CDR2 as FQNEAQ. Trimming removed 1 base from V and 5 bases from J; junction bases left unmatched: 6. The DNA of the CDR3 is TGTGCCAGCAGCTTAGGGGTTAGCGGGGGGGCGGAGACCCAGTACTTC. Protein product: CASSLGVSGGAETQYF.

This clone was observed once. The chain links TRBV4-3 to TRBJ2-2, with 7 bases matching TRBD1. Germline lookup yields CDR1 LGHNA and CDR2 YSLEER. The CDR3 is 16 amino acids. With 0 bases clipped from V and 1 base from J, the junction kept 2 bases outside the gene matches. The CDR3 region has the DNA TGCGCCAGCAGCCAAGAGACAGGGCGGAACACCGGGGAGCTGTTTTTT. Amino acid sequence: CASSQETGRNTGELFF.

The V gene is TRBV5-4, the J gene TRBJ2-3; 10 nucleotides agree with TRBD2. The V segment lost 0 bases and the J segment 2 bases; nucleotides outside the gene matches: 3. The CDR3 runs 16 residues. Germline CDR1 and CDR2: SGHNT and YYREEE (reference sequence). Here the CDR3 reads CASSLDLAGDTDTQYF. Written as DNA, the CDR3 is TGTGCCAGCAGCTTGGATCTAGCGGGGGACACAGATACGCAGTATTTT.

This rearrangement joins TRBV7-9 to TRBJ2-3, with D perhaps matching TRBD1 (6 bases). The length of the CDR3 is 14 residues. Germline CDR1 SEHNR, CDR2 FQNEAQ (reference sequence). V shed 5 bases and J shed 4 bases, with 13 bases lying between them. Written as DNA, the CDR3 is TGTGCCAGCAGCCCTAGTGGGGGCTCAGATACGCAGTATTTT. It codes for CASSPSGGSDTQYF.

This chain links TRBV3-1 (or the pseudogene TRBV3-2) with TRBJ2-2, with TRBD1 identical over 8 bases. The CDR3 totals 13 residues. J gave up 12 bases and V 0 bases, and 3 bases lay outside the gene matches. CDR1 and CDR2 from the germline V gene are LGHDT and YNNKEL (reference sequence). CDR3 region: CASSQDRTGQLFF. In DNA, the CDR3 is TGTGCCAGCAGCCAAGATCGGACAGGGCAGCTGTTTTTT.

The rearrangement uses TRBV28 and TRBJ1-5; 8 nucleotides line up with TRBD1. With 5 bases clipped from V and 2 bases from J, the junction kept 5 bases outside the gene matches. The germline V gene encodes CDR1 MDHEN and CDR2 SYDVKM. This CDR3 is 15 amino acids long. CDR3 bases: TGTGCCAGCAGTCCAGGGGGCGCCGGCAATCAGCCCCAGCATTTT. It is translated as CASSPGGAGNQPQHF. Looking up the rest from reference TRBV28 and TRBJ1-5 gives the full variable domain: DVKVTQSSRYLVKRTGEKVFLECVQDMDHENMFWYRQDPGLGLRLIYFSYDVKMKEKGDIPEGYSVSREKKERFSLILESASTNQTSMYLCASSPGGAGNQPQHFGDGTRLSIL.

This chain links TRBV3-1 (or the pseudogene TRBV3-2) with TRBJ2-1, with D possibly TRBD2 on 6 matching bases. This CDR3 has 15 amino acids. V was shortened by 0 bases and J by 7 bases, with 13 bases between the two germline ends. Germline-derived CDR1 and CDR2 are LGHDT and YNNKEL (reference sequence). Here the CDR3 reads CASSQDVAGRNEQFF. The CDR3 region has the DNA TGTGCCAGCAGCCAAGATGTGGCAGGGAGGAATGAGCAGTTCTTC.

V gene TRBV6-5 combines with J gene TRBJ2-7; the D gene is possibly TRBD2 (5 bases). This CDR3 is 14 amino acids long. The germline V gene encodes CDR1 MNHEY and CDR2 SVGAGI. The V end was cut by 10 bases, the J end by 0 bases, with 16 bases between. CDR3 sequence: CATGGRALSYEQYF. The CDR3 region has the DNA TGTGCCACCGGAGGTCGGGCCCTCTCCTACGAGCAGTACTTC.

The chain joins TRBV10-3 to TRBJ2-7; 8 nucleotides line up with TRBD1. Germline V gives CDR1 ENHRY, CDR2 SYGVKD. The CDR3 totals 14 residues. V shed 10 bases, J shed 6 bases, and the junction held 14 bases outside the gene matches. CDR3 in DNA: TGTGCCACCTCAACAGGGGGTTGGGTTTCCGAGCAGTACTTC. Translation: CATSTGGWVSEQYF.

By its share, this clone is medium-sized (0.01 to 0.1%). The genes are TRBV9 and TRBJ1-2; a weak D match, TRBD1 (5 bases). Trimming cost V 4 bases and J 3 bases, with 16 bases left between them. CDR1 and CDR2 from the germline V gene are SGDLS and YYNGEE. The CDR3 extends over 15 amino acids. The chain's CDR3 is CASSLTVGTDYGYTF. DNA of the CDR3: TGTGCCAGCAGCTTAACGGTCGGGACTGACTATGGCTACACCTTC.

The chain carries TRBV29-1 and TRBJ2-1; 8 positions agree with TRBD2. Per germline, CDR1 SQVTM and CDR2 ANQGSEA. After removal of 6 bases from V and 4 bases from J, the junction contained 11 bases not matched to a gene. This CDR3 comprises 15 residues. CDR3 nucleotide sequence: TGCAGCGTCAGAGGGGCGGGGGGAGCTTACAATGAGCAGTTCTTC. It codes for CSVRGAGGAYNEQFF.

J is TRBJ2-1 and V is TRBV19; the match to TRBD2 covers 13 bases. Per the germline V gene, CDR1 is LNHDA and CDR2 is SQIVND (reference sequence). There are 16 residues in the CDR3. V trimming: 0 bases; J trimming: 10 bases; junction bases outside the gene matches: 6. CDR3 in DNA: TGTGCCAGTAGTATAGAAGGACTAGCGGGGGTTGACGAGCAGTTCTTC. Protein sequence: CASSIEGLAGVDEQFF.

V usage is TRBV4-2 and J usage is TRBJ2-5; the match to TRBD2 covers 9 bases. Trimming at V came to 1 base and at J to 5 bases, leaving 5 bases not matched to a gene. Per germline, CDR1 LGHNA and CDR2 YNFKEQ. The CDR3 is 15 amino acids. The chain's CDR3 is CASSQAGGGEETQYF. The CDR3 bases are TGTGCCAGCAGCCAAGCGGGCGGGGGGGAGGAGACCCAGTACTTC.

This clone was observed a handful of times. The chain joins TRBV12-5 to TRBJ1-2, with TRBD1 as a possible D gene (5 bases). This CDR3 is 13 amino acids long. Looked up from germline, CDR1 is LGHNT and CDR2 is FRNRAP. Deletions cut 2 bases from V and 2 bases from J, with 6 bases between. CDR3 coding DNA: TGTGCTAGTGGTTTGTCAGGGAACTATGGCTACACCTTC. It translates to CASGLSGNYGYTF. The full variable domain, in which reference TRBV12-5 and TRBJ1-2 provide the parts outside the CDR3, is DARVTQTPRHKVTEMGQEVTMRCQPILGHNTVFWYRQTMMQGLELLAYFRNRAPLDDSGMPKDRFSAEMPDATLATLKIQPSEPRDSAVYFCASGLSGNYGYTFGSGTRLTVV.

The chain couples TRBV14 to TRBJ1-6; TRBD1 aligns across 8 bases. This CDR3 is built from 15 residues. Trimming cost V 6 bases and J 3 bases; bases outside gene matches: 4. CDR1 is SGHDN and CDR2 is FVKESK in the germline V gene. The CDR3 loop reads CASSPDRGYNSPLHF. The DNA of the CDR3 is TGTGCCAGCAGTCCAGACAGGGGCTATAATTCACCCCTCCACTTT.

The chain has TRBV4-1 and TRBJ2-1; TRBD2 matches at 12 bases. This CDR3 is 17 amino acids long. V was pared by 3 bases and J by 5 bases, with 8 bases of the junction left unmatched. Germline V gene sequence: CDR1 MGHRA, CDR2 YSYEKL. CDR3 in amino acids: CASSHSLAGGRDNEQFF. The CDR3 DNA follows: TGCGCCAGCAGCCACTCACTAGCGGGGGGTCGGGACAATGAGCAGTTCTTC.

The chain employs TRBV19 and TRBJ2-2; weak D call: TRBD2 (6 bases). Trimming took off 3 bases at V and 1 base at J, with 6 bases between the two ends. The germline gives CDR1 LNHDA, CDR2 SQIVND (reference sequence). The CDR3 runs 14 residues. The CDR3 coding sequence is TGTGCCAGTAGTATGGGGGGGAACACCGGGGAGCTGTTTTTT. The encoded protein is CASSMGGNTGELFF.

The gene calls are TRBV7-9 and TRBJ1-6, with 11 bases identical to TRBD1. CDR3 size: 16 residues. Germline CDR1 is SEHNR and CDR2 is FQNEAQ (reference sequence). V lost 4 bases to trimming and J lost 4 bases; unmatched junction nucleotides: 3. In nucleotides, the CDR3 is TGTGCCAGCAGCTCTGGGGACAGGGGGTATAATTCACCCCTCCACTTT. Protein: CASSSGDRGYNSPLHF. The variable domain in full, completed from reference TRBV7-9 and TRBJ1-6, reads DTGVSQNPRHKITKRGQNVTFRCDPISEHNRLYWYRQTLGQGPEFLTYFQNEAQLEKSRLLSDRFSAERPKGSFSTLEIQRTEQGDSAMYLCASSSGDRGYNSPLHFGNGTRLTVT.

The CDR3 loop is CASRAGQSYEQYF. CDR3 nucleotide sequence: TGTGCCAGCAGGGCTGGACAGTCCTACGAGCAGTACTTC. V gene TRBV27 combines with J gene TRBJ2-7; perhaps TRBD1 as D (6 bases). V dropped 6 bases and J dropped 1 base, with 10 bases sitting between them. CDR3 length: 13 amino acids. Per germline, CDR1 MNHEY and CDR2 SMNVEV (reference sequence).

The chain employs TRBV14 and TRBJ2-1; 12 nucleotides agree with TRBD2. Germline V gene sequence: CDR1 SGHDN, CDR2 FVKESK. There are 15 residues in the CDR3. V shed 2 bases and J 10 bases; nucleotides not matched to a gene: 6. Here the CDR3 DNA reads TGTGCCAGCAGCCAACTAGCGGGGGGGCTTTGGGAGCAGTTCTTC. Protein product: CASSQLAGGLWEQFF.

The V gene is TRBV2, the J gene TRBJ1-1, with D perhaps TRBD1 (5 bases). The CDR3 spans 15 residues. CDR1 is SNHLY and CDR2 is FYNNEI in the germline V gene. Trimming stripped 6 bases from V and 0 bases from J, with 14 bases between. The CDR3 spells CASSTGGAMNTEAFF. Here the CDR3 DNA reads TGTGCCAGCAGCACGGGAGGGGCCATGAACACTGAAGCTTTCTTT.

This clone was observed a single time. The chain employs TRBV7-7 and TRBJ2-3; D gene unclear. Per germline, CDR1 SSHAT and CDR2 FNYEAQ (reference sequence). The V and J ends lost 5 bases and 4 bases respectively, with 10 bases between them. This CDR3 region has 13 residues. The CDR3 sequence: CASSPGVADTQYF. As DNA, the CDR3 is TGTGCCAGCAGCCCCGGTGTCGCAGATACGCAGTATTTT.